Below are 5 T cell receptor beta chains sequenced from a single sample in a study of OX40 agonist ivuxolimab in advanced cancers. TCRdb keeps only in-frame clones here, not all; method: immunoSEQ multiplex PCR. The sample has roughly 65,000 clones, roughly 88% seen once. This material consisted of CD4+ or CD8+ T cells sorted from blood, taken in a trial of the OX40 agonist ivuxolimab. These receptors were collected from an adult with an advanced solid tumor such as melanoma, head and neck, liver or kidney cancer.

V and J are TRBV4-3 and TRBJ2-7; the D is unclear. Germline lookup yields CDR1 LGHNA and CDR2 YSLEER. Trimming took off 0 bases at V and 5 bases at J, with 14 bases between the two ends. The CDR3 is made up of 15 amino acids. CDR3 sequence: CASSQDPLRFNEQYF. CDR3 DNA: TGCGCCAGCAGCCAAGATCCCCTGAGGTTCAACGAGCAGTACTTC.

This clone was detected only once. V is TRBV18 and J is TRBJ1-2, with 12 bases lining up with TRBD1. The V and J ends lost 3 bases and 5 bases, in that order; junction bases with no gene match: 10. The CDR3 consists of 17 residues. From germline, CDR1 is KGHSH and CDR2 LQKENI. The CDR3 region is CASSPLSPGQGAYGYTF. The DNA of the CDR3 is TGTGCCAGCTCACCCCTAAGCCCGGGACAGGGGGCGTATGGCTACACCTTC.

The V gene is TRBV10-3, the J gene TRBJ1-1; 10 bases agree with TRBD1. V was clipped by 0 bases and J by 2 bases; unmatched bases: 3. This CDR3 region has 16 residues. CDR1 is ENHRY, CDR2 SYGVKD, per germline. The CDR3 DNA follows: TGTGCCATCAGTGAGTCGAAGACAGGGGGCAACACTGAAGCTTTCTTT. The encoded protein is CAISESKTGGNTEAFF.

The J gene is TRBJ1-1, the V gene TRBV6-5; no firm D call. The CDR3 sequence is 14 residues long. Germline assignment: CDR1 MNHEY and CDR2 SVGAGI. Trimming stripped 7 bases from V and 3 bases from J, with 15 bases between. Here the CDR3 reads CASTPPGGYTEAFF. The CDR3 DNA sequence: TGTGCCAGCACCCCTCCGGGCGGCTACACTGAAGCTTTCTTT.

The chain employs TRBV19 and TRBJ1-2; no reliable D call. This CDR3 spans 15 amino acids. With 6 bases removed from V and 5 bases from J, the gap between germline ends came to 19 bases. CDR1 LNHDA and CDR2 SQIVND come from the germline V gene (reference sequence). The CDR3 coding sequence is TGTGCCAGTAGGCCCGCCAGAGAGGGATGGTATGGCTACACCTTC. It is translated as CASRPAREGWYGYTF. Complete variable domain (other parts from reference TRBV19 and TRBJ1-2): DGGITQSPKYLFRKEGQNVTLSCEQNLNHDAMYWYRQDPGQGLRLIYYSQIVNDFQKGDIAEGYSVSREKKESFPLTVTSAQKNPTAFYLCASRPAREGWYGYTFGSGTRLTVV.